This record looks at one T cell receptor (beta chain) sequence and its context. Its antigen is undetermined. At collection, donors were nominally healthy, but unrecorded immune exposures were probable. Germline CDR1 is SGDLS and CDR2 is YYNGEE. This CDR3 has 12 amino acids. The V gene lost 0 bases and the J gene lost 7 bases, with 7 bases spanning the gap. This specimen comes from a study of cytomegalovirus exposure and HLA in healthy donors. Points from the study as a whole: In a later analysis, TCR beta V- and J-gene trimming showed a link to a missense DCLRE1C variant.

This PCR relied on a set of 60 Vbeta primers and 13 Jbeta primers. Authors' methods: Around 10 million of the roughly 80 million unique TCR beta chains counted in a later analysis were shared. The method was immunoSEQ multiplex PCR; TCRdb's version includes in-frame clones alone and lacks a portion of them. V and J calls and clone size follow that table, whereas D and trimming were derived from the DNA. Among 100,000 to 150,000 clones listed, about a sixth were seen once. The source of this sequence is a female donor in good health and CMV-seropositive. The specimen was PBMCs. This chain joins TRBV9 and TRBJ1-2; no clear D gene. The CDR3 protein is CASSVGGGGYTF. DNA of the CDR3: TGTGCCAGCAGCGTAGGCGGTGGTGGCTACACCTTC.